This T cell receptor (beta chain) was profiled in a study of Ad26.COV2.S vaccination and SARS-CoV-2 variants. Study results and caveats: Analytic work on TCR breadth and depth might have understated the full extent of total T cell responses. The placebo group had lower spike-specific TCR breadth than the vaccine recipients did.

Note on this clone: The antigen is not known.

Produced via immunoSEQ multiplex PCR; TCRdb's table is partial and in-frame only. The sample contains 150,000 to 200,000 clones, around 85% of which appear only once. Trimming took off 5 bases at V and 2 bases at J, with 7 bases between the two ends. This CDR3 has 12 residues. Germline values: CDR1 SEHNR, CDR2 FQNEAQ (reference sequence). The chain links TRBV7-9 to TRBJ2-7; D gene ambiguous. The TCR comes from a human donor who had recovered from COVID-19. The sample consisted of peripheral blood, taken after recovery from COVID-19. The CDR3 DNA is TGTGCCAGCAGCCGAGAACCCTACGAGCAGTACTTC. Protein product: CASSREPYEQYF. Full variable domain (remainder filled in from reference TRBV7-9 and TRBJ2-7): DTGVSQNPRHKITKRGQNVTFRCDPISEHNRLYWYRQTLGQGPEFLTYFQNEAQLEKSRLLSDRFSAERPKGSFSTLEIQRTEQGDSAMYLCASSREPYEQYFGPGTRLTVT.